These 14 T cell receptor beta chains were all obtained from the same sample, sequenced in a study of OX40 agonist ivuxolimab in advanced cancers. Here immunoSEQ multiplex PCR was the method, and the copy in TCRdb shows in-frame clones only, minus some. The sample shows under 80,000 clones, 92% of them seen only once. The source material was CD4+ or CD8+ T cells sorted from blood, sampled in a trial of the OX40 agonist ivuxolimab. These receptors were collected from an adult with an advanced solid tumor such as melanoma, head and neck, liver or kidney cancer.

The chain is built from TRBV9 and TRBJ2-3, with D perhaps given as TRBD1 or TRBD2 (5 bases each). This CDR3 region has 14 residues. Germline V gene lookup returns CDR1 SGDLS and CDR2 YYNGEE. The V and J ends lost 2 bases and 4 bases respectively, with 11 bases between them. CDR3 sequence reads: CASSVGEGPDTQYF. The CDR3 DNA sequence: TGTGCCAGCAGCGTGGGCGAGGGGCCAGATACGCAGTATTTT.

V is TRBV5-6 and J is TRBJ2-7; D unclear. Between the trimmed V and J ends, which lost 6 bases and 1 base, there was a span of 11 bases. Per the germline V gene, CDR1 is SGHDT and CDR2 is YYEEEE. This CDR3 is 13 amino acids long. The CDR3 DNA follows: TGTGCCAGCAAACTTGGCCCTTCCTACGAGCAGTACTTC. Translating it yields CASKLGPSYEQYF.

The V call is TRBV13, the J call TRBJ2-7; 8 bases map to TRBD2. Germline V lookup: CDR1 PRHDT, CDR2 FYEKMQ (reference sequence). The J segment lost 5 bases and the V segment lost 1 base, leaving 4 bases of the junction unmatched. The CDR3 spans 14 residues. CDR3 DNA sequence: TGTGCCAGCAGCTTAGCGGGGGGGCCGGACGAGCAGTACTTC. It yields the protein CASSLAGGPDEQYF.

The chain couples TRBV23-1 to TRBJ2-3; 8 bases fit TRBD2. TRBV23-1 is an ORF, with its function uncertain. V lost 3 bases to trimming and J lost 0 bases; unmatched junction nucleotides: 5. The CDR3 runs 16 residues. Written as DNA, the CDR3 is TGCGCCAGCAGTCACGCGGGGGGAAGTAGCACAGATACGCAGTATTTT. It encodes CASSHAGGSSTDTQYF.

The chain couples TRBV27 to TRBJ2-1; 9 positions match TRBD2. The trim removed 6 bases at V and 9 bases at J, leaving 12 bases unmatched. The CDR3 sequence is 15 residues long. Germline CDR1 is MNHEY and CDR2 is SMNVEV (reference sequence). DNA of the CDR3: TGTGCCAGCAGCCCGGCCGCGGGGGGGCCCATTGAGCAGTTCTTC. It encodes CASSPAAGGPIEQFF.

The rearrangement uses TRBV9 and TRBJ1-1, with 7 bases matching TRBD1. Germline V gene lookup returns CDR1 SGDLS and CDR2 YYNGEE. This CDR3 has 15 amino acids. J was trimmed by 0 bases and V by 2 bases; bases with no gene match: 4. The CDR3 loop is CASSVRQGMNTEAFF. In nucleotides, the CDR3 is TGTGCCAGCAGCGTCCGACAGGGAATGAACACTGAAGCTTTCTTT.

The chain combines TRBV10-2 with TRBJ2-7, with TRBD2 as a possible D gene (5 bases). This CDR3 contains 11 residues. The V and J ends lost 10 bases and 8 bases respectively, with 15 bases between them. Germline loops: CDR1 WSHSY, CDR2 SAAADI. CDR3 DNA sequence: TGCGCCACCCCGGGTGACGGGAAGCAGTACTTC. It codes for CATPGDGKQYF.

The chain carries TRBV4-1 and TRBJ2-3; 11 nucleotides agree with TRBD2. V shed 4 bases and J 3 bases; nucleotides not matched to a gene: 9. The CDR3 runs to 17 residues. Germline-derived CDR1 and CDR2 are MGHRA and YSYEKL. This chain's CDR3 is CASSPNGASGGTDTQYF. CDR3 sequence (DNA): TGCGCCAGCAGCCCCAATGGGGCTAGCGGGGGGACAGATACGCAGTATTTT.

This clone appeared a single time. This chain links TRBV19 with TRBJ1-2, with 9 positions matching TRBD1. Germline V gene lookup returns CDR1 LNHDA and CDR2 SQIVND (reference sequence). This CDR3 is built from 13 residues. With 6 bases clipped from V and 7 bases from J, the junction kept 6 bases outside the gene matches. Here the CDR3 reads CASSPGQGPGYTF. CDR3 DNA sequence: TGTGCCAGTAGCCCGGGACAGGGACCTGGCTACACCTTC.

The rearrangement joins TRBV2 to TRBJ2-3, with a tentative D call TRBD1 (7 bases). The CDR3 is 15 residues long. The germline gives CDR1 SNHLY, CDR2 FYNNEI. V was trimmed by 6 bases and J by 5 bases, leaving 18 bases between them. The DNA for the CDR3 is TGTGCCAGCAGAGGGAGGACAGGATTAGGAGATACGCAGTATTTT. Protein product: CASRGRTGLGDTQYF.

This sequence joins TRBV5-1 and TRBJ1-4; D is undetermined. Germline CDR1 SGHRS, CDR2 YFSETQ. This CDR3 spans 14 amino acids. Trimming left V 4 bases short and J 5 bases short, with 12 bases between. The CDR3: CASSGSTQNEKLFF. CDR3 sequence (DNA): TGCGCCAGCAGCGGATCGACACAAAATGAAAAACTGTTTTTT.

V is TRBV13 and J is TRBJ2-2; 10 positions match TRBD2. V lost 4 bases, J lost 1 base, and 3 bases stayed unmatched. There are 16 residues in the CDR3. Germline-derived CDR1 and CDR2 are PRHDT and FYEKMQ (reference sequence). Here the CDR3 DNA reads TGTGCCAGCAGCTCCAGCGGGGGGGGGAACACCGGGGAGCTGTTTTTT. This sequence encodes CASSSSGGGNTGELFF. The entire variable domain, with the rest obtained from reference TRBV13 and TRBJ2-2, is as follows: AAGVIQSPRHLIKEKRETATLKCYPIPRHDTVYWYQQGPGQDPQFLISFYEKMQSDKGSIPDRFSAQQFSDYHSELNMSSLELGDSALYFCASSSSGGGNTGELFFGEGSRLTVL.

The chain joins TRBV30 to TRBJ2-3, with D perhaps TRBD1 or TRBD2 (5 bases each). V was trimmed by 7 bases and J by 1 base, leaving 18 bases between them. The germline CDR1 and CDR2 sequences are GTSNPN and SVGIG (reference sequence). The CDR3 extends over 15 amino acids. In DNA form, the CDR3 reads TGTGCCTTGCTCGGGACGCCCGGAGGCACAGATACGCAGTATTTT. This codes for CALLGTPGGTDTQYF.

CDR3 nucleotides: TGCGCCAGCAGCCAAGGCGGTACCTACGAGCAGTACTTC. Encoded protein: CASSQGGTYEQYF. The chain uses TRBV4-3 and TRBJ2-7, with D unresolved. V was cut by 1 base and J by 2 bases, with 6 bases left in between. This CDR3 contains 13 residues. The germline CDR1 and CDR2 sequences are LGHNA and YSLEER.